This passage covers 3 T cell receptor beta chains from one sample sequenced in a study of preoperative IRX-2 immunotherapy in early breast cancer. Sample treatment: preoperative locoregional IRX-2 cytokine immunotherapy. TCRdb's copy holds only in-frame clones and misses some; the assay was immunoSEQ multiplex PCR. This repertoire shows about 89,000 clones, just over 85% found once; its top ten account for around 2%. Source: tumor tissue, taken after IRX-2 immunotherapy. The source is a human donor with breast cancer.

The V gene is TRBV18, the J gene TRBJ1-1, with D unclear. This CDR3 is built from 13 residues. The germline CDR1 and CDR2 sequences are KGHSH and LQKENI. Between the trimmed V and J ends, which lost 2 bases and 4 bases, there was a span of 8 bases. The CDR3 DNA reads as TGTGCCAGCTCACCATATTCAGGCACTGAAGCTTTCTTT. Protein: CASSPYSGTEAFF.

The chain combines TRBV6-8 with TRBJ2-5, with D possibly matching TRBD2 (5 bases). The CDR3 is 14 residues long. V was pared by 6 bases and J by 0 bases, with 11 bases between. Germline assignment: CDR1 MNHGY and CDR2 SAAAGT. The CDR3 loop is CASRTYGDQETQYF. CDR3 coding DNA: TGTGCCAGCAGAACCTACGGGGACCAAGAGACCCAGTACTTC.

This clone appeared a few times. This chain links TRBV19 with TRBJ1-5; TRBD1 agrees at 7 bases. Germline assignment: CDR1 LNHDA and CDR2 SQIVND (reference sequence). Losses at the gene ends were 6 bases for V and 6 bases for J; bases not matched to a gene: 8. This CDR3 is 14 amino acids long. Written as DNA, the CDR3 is TGTGCCAGTAGCCAGATACAGGGGCGTCAGCCCCAGCATTTT. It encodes CASSQIQGRQPQHF.